This entry is about one T cell receptor beta chain. The table came from immunoSEQ multiplex PCR; TCRdb's copy has only in-frame clones and leaves some out. The sample contains 70,000 or so clones, 85% to 95% of which appear only once. This sample is part of a study of lymphopenia after photon versus proton radiotherapy. The germline gives CDR1 SGHAT, CDR2 FQNNGV. The V gene end was trimmed by 0 bases and the J gene end by 9 bases; junction bases not matched to a gene: 2. The CDR3 sequence is 12 residues long. Here the sequenced sample was peripheral blood, taken from a patient treated with photon-based radiotherapy. The chain recombines TRBV11-2 with TRBJ2-7; TRBD1 matches at 7 bases. The sequence was collected from a woman in her forties with cholangiocarcinoma. The CDR3 is CASSLDRTGQYF. CDR3 DNA: TGTGCCAGCAGCTTAGATCGGACAGGGCAGTACTTC. The complete variable domain, with remaining parts taken from reference TRBV11-2 and TRBJ2-7, reads EAGVAQSPRYKIIEKRQSVAFWCNPISGHATLYWYQQILGQGPKLLIQFQNNGVVDDSQLPKDRFSAERLKGVDSTLKIQPAKLEDSAVYLCASSLDRTGQYFGPGTRLTVT.